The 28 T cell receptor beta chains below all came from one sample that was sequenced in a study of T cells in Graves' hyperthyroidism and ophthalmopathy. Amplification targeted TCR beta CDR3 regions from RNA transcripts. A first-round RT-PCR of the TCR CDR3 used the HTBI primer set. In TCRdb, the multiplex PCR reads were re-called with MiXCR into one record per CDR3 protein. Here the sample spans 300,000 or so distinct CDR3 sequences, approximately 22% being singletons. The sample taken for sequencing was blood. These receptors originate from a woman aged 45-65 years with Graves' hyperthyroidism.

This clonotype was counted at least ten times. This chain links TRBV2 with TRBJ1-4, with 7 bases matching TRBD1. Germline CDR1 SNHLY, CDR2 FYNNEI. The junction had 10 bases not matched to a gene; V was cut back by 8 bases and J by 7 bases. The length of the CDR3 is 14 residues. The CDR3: CASGLSGGGEKLFF. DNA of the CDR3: TGTGCCAGCGGACTCTCAGGGGGAGGTGAAAAACTGTTTTTT.

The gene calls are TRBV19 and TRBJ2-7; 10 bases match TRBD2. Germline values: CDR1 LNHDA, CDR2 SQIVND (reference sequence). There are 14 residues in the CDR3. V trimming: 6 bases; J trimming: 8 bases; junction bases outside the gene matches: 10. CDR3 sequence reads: CASRPKLAGYKQYF. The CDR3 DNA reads TGTGCCAGTAGGCCGAAACTAGCGGGGTACAAGCAGTACTTC.

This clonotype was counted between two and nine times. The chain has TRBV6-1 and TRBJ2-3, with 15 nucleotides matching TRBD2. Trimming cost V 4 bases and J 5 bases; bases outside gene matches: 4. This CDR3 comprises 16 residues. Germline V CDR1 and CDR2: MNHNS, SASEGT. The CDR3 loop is CASSGTSGGAGDTQYF. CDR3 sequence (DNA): TGTGCCAGCAGTGGGACTAGCGGGGGGGCCGGAGATACGCAGTATTTT.

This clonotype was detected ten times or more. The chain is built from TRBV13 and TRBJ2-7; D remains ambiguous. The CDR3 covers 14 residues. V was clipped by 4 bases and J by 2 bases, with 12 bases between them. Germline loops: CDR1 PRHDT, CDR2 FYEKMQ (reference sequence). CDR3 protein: CASSSKTSPYEQYF. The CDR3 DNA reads TGTGCCAGCAGCTCAAAGACATCCCCCTACGAGCAGTACTTC.

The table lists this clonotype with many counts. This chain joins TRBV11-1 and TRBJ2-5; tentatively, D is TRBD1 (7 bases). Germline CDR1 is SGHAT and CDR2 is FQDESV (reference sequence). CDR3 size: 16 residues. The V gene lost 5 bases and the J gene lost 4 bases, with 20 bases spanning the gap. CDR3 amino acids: CASSPPVRGRLETQYF. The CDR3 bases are TGTGCCAGCAGCCCCCCTGTCAGGGGGAGGTTAGAGACCCAGTACTTC.

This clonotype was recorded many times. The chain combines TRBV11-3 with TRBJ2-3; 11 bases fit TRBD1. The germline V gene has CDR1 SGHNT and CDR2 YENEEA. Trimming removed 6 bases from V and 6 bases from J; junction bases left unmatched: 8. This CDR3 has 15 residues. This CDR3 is CASRSGTGGGDTQYF. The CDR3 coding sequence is TGTGCCAGCAGGTCCGGGACAGGGGGTGGGGATACGCAGTATTTT.

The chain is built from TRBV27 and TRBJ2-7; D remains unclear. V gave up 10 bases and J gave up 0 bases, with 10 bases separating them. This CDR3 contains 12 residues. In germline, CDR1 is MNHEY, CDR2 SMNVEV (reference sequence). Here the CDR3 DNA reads TGTGCCACCTCTTCGACCTCCTACGAGCAGTACTTC. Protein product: CATSSTSYEQYF.

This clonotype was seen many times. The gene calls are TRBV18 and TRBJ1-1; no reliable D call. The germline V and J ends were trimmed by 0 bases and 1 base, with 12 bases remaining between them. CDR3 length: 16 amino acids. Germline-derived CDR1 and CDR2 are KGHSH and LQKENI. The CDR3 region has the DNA TGTGCCAGCTCACCACCGACGGACCTAGCGAACACTGAAGCTTTCTTT. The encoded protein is CASSPPTDLANTEAFF. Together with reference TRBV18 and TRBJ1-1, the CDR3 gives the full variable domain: NAGVMQNPRHLVRRRGQEARLRCSPMKGHSHVYWYRQLPEEGLKFMVYLQKENIIDESGMPKERFSAEFPKEGPSILRIQQVVRGDSAAYFCASSPPTDLANTEAFFGQGTRLTVV.

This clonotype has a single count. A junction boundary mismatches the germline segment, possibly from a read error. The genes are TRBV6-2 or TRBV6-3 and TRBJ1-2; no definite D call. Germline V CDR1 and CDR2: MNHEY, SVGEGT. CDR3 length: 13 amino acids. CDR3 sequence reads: CASSYSVNYGYTF. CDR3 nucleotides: TGCGCCAGCAGTTACTCTGTAAACTATGGCTACACCTTC.

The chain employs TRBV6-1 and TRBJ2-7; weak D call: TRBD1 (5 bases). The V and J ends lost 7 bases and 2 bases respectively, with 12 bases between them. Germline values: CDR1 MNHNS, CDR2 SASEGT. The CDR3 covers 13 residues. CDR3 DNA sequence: TGTGCCAGCATACAGGTTTTTCCCTACGAGCAGTACTTC. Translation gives CASIQVFPYEQYF.

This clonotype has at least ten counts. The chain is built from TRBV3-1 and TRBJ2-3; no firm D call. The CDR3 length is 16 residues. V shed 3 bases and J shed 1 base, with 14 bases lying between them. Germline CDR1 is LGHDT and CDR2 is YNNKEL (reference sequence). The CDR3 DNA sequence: TGTGCCAGCAGCCAGGTCCCGGTGGTTGGCACAGATACGCAGTATTTT. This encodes CASSQVPVVGTDTQYF.

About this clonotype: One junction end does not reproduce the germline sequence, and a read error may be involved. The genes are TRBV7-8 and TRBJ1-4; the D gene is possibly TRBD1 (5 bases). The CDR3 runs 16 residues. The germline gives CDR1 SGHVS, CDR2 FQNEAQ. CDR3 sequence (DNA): TGTGCCAGCAGCTTAGCGGAGGGGCTTGCTAATGAAAAACCGTTTTTC. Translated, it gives CASSLAEGLANEKPFF.

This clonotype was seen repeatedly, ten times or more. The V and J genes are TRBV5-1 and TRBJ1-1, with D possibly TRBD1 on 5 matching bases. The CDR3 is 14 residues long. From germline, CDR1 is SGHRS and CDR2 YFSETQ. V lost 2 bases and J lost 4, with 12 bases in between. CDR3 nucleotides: TGCGCCAGCAGCTTTCAGGGCCATGGCACTGAAGCTTTCTTT. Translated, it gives CASSFQGHGTEAFF. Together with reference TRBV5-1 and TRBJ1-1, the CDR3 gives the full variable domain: KAGVTQTPRYLIKTRGQQVTLSCSPISGHRSVSWYQQTPGQGLQFLFEYFSETQRNKGNFPGRFSGRQFSNSRSEMNVSTLELGDSALYLCASSFQGHGTEAFFGQGTRLTVV.

The CDR3 DNA is TGCGCCAGCAGCCCAACACCGGAGCGGACAGGGGAGACCCAGTACTTC. It is translated as CASSPTPERTGETQYF. This chain uses TRBV5-1 with TRBJ2-5; 8 bases fit TRBD1. The CDR3 consists of 16 residues. Germline loops: CDR1 SGHRS, CDR2 YFSETQ. V lost 4 bases to trimming and J lost 5 bases; unmatched junction nucleotides: 13.

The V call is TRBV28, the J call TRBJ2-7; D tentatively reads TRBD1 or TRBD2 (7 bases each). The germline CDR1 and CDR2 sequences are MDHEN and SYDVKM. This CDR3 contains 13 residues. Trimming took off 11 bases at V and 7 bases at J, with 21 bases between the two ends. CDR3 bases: TGTGCCGGCAAGGGAGGGGGCTTGGAAGAGCAGTACTTC. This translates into CAGKGGGLEEQYF. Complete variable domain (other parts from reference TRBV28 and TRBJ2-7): DVKVTQSSRYLVKRTGEKVFLECVQDMDHENMFWYRQDPGLGLRLIYFSYDVKMKEKGDIPEGYSVSREKKERFSLILESASTNQTSMYLCAGKGGGLEEQYFGPGTRLTVT.

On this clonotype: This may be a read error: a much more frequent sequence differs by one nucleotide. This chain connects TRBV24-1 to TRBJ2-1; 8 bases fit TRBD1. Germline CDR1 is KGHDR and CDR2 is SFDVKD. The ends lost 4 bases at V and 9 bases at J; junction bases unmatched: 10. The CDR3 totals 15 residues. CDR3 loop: CATSEGQGATGEQFF. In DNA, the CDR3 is TGTGCCACCAGTGAAGGGCAGGGGGCCACGGGTGAGCAGTTCTTC.

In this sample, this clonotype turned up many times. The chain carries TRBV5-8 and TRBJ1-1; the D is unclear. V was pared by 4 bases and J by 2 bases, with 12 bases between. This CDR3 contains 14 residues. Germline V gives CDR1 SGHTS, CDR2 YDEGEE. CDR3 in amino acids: CASSRADGNTEAFF. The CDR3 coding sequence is TGTGCCAGCAGCCGGGCGGACGGCAACACTGAAGCTTTCTTT.

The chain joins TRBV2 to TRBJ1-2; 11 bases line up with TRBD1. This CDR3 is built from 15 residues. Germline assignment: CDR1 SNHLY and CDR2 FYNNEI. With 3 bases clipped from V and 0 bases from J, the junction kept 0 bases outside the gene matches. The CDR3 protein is CASSEDRGPNYGYTF. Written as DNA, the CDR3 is TGTGCCAGCAGTGAGGACAGGGGGCCTAACTATGGCTACACCTTC.

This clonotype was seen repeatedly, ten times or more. CDR3 loop: CASSYSGTGSKEQFF. CDR3 DNA: TGTGCCAGCAGTTATTCCGGGACAGGTTCCAAAGAGCAGTTCTTC. The rearrangement links TRBV6-1 to TRBJ2-1, with TRBD1 matching 8 bases. Germline V gene lookup returns CDR1 MNHNS and CDR2 SASEGT. The ends lost 5 bases at V and 10 bases at J; junction bases unmatched: 13. The CDR3 is made up of 15 amino acids.

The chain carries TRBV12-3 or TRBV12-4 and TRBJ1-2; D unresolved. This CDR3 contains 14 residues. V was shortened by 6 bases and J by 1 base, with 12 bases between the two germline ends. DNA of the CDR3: TGTGCCAGCAGCCGGGCCACACTTAACTATGGCTACACCTTC. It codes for CASSRATLNYGYTF.

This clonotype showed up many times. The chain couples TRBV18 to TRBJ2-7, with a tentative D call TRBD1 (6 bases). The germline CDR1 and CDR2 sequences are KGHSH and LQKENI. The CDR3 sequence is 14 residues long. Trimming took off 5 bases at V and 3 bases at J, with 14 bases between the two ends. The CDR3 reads CASSWTDLGYEQYF. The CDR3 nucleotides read TGTGCCAGCTCATGGACAGACCTTGGCTACGAGCAGTACTTC.

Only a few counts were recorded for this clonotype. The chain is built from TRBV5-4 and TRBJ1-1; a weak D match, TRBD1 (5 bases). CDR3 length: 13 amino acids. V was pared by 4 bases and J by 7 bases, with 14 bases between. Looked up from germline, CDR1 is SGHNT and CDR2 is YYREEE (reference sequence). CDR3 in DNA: TGTGCCAGCAGCCCGAGTGGGGACCATGAAGCTTTCTTT. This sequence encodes CASSPSGDHEAFF.

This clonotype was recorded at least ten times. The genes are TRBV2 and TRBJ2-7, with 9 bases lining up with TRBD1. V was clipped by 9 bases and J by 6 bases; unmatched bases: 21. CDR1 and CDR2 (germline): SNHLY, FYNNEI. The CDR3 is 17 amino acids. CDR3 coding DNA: TGTGCCAGTCTGGTCCGGGACAGGGAGGGCGGGAAGGGCGAGCAGTACTTC. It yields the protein CASLVRDREGGKGEQYF.

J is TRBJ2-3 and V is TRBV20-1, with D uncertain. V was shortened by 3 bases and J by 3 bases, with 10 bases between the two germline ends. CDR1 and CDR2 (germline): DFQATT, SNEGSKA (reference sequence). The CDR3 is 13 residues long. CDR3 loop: CSASRLATDTQYF. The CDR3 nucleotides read TGCAGTGCTAGTCGGTTAGCAACAGATACGCAGTATTTT.

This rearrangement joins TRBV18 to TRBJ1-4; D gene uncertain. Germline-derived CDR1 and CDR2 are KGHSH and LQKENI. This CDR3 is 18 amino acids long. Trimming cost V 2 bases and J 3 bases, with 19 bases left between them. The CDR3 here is CASSPSHVPALSNEKLFF. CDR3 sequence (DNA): TGTGCCAGCTCACCATCCCATGTGCCAGCGCTTTCTAATGAAAAACTGTTTTTT.

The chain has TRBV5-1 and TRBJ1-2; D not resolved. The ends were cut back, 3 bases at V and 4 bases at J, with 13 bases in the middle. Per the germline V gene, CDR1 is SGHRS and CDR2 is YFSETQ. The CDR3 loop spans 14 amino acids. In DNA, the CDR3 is TGCGCCAGCAGCTCGGTAAACGAGCTCTATGGCTACACCTTC. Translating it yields CASSSVNELYGYTF.

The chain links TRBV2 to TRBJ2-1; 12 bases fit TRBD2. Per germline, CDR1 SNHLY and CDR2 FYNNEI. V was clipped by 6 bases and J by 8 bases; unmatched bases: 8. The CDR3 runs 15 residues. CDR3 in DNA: TGTGCCAGCAGGGGGACTAGCGGGTCGAGGGATGAGCAGTTCTTC. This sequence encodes CASRGTSGSRDEQFF.

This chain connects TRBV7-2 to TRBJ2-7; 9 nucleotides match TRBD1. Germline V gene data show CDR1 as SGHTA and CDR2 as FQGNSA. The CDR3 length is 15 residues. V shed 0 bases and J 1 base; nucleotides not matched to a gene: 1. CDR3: CASSLAGTGSYEQYF. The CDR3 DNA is TGTGCCAGCAGCTTAGCAGGGACAGGGTCCTACGAGCAGTACTTC.